This entry concerns a single T cell receptor beta chain. It lacks a known antigen. No clone much larger than this one lies a single base away; base qualities are absent. Genomic DNA was extracted from sorted cells for sequencing of the TCRbeta CDR3 region. TCRbeta CDR3 regions were sequenced using the immunoSEQ Assay. This is the immuneACCESS table as TCRdb keeps it, with only in-frame sequences that have V and J called. A part of the clones is gone; compared with another copy, unresolved V genes explain less than half, and the rest is unexplained. Across this sample there are over 90,000 clones, with nearly 90% seen only once. The leading ten clones occupy more than 0.15% of the sample. The trial excluded patients who had a history of autoimmune disease or were on systemic immunosuppression. Peripheral blood for TCR sequencing was drawn from every dose cohort at baseline, at cycle 4 day 1 and at cycle 7 day 1. Samples came from an open-label, multicenter, first-in-human phase I dose-escalation trial of ivuxolimab. The trial enrolled adults with locally advanced or metastatic head and neck squamous cell, hepatocellular, melanoma or renal cell carcinoma. Before TCR sequencing, CD4+ and CD8+ T cells were separately sorted from peripheral blood.

The sample is drawn from a study of OX40 agonist ivuxolimab in advanced cancers. General notes on the study: Ivuxolimab was an agonistic, fully human IgG2 monoclonal antibody directed against OX40 (CD134), a costimulatory receptor. Intravenous ivuxolimab was administered to patients every 2 weeks at six dose levels: 0.01, 0.1, 0.3, 1.5, 3 and 10 mg/kg. Of the approximately 54 patients in dose escalation, approximately 20 had hepatocellular carcinoma, around 15 had melanoma, 9 had renal cell carcinoma and 9 had head and neck cancer. In the dose-escalation cohort, 75% to 85% of patients were male, and the mean age was roughly 60 years with a range of about 20 to 80. Prior anti-PD-1, anti-PD-L1 or anti-CTLA-4 therapy was permitted, and less than 45% of dose-escalation patients had received checkpoint inhibitors. Partial responses were achieved by three dose-escalation patients, of whom one had hepatocellular carcinoma and two had cutaneous melanoma. Peripheral TCRbeta sequencing was intended to test whether TCR sequence diversity was altered and clonal T-cell expansion was caused by ivuxolimab. The monotherapy dose-escalation portion (N of about 47 patients) of the phase I ivuxolimab trial is reported in the paper.

CDR1 and CDR2 are read off the germline V gene as SGHRS and YFSETQ. The CDR3 has 14 amino acids, counting the end cysteine and phenylalanine. Only the CDR3 DNA is retained, 42 bases long and in frame from the first base. Trimming takes 5 bases from V and 6 bases from J, and the germline ends sit 17 bases apart. General conclusions and limits of the study: After ivuxolimab, expanded clones were on average more numerous among CD8+ T cells than among CD4+ T cells. Low levels of normalized T-cell clonal expansion were also shown by some nonresponding patients. Clonal expansion of both CD4+ and CD8+ blood T cells was observed from baseline to week 6 at doses 0.1 to 3.0 mg/kg. Antigen specificity was not determined for the clonally expanded peripheral T cells. Partial responders in the 0.1-3.0 mg/kg groups had among the lowest normalized peripheral clonal expansion, especially among CD8+ T cells.

The material was CD4+ or CD8+ T cells sorted from blood, obtained in a trial of the OX40 agonist ivuxolimab. The receptor was derived from an adult with an advanced solid tumor such as melanoma, head and neck, liver or kidney cancer. Recombination joined TRBV5-1 with TRBJ1-2; a tentative D match to TRBD1 spans 5 bases. The DNA reads TGCGCCAGCAGTCTTGGGACTCTCCAGGATGGCTACACCTTC. It is translated as CASSLGTLQDGYTF.